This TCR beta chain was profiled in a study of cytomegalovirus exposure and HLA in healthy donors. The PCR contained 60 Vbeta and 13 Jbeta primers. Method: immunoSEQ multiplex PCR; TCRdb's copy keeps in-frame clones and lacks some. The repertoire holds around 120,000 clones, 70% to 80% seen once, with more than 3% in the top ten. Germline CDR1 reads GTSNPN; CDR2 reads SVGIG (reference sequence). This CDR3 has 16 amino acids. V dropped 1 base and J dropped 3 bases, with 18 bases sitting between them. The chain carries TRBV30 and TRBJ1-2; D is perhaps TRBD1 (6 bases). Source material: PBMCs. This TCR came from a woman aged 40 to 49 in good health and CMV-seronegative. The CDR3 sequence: CAWSGGTGYRDYGYTF. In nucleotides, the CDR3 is TGTGCCTGGAGTGGGGGAACAGGGTATAGGGACTATGGCTACACCTTC.